This T cell receptor (beta chain) was recovered during a study of low-dose radiotherapy and immunotherapy resistance in tumors. Study in general: A total of 6.5 Gy was given to Cohort 1 as 0.5 Gy per fraction every 2 weeks. Nivolumab was given to patients as a 240 mg flat dose every two weeks, and ipilimumab at 1 mg/kg every six weeks. Both were delivered intravenously.

This clonotype was seen ten or more times. Alpha- and beta-chain coverage of first-strand cDNA came from TRAV- and TRBV-specific primers. The authors ran 15 to 20 PCR cycles to amplify TCRs with a constant-region primer and V-primer adapter. In TCRdb, the reads were re-called with MiXCR into one record per CDR3 protein. This sample yields around 79,000 distinct CDR3 sequences, of which around 18% are seen a single time; around 6.3% belongs to the top ten. The time point here: before trial treatment. Advanced solid tumors lacking tumor-infiltrating lymphocytes were present in eligible patients. Germline values: CDR1 LNHDA, CDR2 SQIVND (reference sequence). The V end was cut by 3 bases, the J end by 0 bases, with 25 bases between. This CDR3 has 20 amino acids.

The chain combines TRBV19 with TRBJ2-3; perhaps TRBD2 as D (6 bases). The receptor's source is a male donor with prostate cancer. The specimen was PBMCs, collected before treatment. The chain's CDR3 is CASSMAPPGRIPRSTDTQYF. Here the CDR3 DNA reads TGTGCCAGTAGTATGGCCCCTCCTGGGAGGATCCCTAGAAGCACAGATACGCAGTATTTT.